Only one count was recorded for the clone carrying this T cell receptor beta chain. The entry originates in a study of T cell changes during pregnancy in multiple sclerosis. Profiling relied on immunoSEQ multiplex PCR, and the TCRdb table lists in-frame clones only, not all of them. This sample carries 35,000 or so clones, roughly 93% of them seen once, and the ten largest clones take 0.41%. The CDR3 covers 15 residues. The germline V and J ends were trimmed by 5 bases and 1 base, with 15 bases remaining between them. CDR1 is SNHLY, CDR2 FYNNEI, per germline. The chain couples TRBV2 to TRBJ2-7, with D possibly matching TRBD2 (7 bases). The receptor comes from a female donor with multiple sclerosis, enrolled in a pregnancy study. Sequencing was performed on CD4+ T cells from peripheral blood mononuclear cells, taken in the first trimester of pregnancy. The CDR3 here is CASSWRGGISYEQYF. DNA for the CDR3: TGTGCCAGCAGTTGGAGGGGGGGGATATCCTACGAGCAGTACTTC.